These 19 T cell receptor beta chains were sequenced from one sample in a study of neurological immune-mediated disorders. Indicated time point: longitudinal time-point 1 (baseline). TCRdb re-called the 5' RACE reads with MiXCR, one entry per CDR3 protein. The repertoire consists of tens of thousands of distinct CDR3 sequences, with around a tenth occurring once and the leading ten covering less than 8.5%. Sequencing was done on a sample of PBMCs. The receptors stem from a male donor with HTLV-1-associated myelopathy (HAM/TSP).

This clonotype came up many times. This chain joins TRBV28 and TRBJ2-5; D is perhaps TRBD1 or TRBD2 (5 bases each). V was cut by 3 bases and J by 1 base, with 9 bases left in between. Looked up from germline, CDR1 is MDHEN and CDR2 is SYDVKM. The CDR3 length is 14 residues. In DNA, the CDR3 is TGTGCCAGCAGTTTGGGAGACAGCCAAGAGACCCAGTACTTC. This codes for CASSLGDSQETQYF.

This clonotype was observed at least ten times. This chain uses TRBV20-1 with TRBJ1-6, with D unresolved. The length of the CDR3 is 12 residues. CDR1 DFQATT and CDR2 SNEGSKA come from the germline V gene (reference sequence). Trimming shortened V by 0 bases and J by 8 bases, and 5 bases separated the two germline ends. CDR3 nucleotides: TGCAGTGCTAGAGATGTTTATTCACCCCTCCACTTT. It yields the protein CSARDVYSPLHF.

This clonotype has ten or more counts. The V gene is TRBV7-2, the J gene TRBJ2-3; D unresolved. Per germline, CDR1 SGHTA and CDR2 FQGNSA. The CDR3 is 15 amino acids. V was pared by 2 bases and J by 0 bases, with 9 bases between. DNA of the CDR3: TGTGCCAGCAGCTTACTGCGCCAAAGCACAGATACGCAGTATTTT. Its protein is CASSLLRQSTDTQYF.

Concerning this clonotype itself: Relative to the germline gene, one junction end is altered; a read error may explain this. This CDR3 is CAISLLQGNYGYTF. In DNA, the CDR3 is TGCGCCATCAGCTTGTTACAGGGGAACTATGGCTACACCTTC. This chain uses TRBV5-1 with TRBJ1-2; TRBD1 agrees at 7 bases. The CDR3 runs 14 residues. Germline CDR1 reads SGHRS; CDR2 reads YFSETQ.

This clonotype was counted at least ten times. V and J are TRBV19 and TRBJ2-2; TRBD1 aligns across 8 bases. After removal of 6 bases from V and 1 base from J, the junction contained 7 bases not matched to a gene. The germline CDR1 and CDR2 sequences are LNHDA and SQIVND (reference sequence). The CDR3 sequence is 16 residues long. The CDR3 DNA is TGTGCCAGTAGGAAACCCGGGACAGGGAACACCGGGGAGCTGTTTTTT. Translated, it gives CASRKPGTGNTGELFF.

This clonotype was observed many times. CDR3 sequence: CSAEGTGVNYGYTF. As DNA, the CDR3 is TGCAGTGCGGAAGGGACAGGGGTTAACTATGGCTACACCTTC. The chain joins TRBV20-1 to TRBJ1-2; 10 positions match TRBD1. Trimming cost V 6 bases and J 1 base; bases outside gene matches: 5. Germline values: CDR1 DFQATT, CDR2 SNEGSKA (reference sequence). The CDR3 covers 14 residues.

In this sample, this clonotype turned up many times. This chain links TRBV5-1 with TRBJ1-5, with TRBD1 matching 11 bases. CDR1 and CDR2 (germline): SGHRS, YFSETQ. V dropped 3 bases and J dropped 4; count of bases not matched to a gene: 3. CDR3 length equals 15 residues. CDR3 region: CASSSGTGGNQPQHF. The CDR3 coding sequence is TGCGCCAGCAGCTCCGGGACAGGGGGAAATCAGCCCCAGCATTTT.

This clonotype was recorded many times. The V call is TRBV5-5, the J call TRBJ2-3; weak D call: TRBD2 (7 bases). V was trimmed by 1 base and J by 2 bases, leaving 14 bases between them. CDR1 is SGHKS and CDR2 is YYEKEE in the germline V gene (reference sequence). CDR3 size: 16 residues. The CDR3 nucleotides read TGTGCCAGCAGCTTGTACGGCGGGGGCAACACAGATACGCAGTATTTT. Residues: CASSLYGGGNTDTQYF.

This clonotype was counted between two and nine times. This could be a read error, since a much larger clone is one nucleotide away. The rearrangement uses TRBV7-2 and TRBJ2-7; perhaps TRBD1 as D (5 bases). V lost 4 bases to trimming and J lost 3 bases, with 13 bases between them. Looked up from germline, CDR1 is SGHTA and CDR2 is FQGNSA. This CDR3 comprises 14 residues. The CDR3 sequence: CASSSVDNLYEQYF. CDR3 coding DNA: TGTGCCAGCAGCTCCGTGGACAACCTCTACGAGCAGTACTTC.

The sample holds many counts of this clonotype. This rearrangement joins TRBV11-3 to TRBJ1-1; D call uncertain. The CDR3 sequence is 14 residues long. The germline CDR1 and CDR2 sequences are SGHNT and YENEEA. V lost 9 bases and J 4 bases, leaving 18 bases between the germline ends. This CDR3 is CASRDTVHGTEAFF. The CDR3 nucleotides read TGTGCCAGTCGAGATACAGTACACGGCACTGAAGCTTTCTTT.

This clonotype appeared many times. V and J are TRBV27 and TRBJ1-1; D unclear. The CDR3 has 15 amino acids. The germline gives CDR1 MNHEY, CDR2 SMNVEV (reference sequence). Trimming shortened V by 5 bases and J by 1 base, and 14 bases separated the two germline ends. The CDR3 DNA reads TGTGCCAGCAGTCCCCGGGAGGGTAAGAACACTGAAGCTTTCTTT. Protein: CASSPREGKNTEAFF.

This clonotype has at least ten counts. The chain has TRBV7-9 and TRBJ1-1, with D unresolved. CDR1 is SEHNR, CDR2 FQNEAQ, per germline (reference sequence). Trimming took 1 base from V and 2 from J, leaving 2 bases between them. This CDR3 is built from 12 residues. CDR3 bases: TGTGCCAGCAGCTTAGTAAACACTGAAGCTTTCTTT. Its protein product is CASSLVNTEAFF. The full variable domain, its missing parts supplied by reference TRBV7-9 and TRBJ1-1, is DTGVSQNPRHKITKRGQNVTFRCDPISEHNRLYWYRQTLGQGPEFLTYFQNEAQLEKSRLLSDRFSAERPKGSFSTLEIQRTEQGDSAMYLCASSLVNTEAFFGQGTRLTVV.

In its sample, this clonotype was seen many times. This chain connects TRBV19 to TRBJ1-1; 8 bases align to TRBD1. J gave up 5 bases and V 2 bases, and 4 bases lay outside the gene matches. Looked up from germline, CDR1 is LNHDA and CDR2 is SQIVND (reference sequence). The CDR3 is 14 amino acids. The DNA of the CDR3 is TGTGCCAGTAGTATAAAAAGGACAGGGACTGAAGCTTTCTTT. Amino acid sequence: CASSIKRTGTEAFF.

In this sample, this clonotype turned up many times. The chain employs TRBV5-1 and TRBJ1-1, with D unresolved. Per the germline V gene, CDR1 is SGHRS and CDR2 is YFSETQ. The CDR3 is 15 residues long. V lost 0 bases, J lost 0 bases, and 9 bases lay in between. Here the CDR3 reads CASSLAVQMNTEAFF. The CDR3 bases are TGCGCCAGCAGCTTGGCCGTCCAGATGAACACTGAAGCTTTCTTT.

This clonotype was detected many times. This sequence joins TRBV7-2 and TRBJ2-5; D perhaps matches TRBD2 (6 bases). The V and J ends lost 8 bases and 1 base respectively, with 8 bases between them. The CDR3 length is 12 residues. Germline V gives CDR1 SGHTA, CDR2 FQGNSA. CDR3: CASGGVQETQYF. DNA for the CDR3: TGTGCCAGCGGCGGGGTCCAAGAGACCCAGTACTTC.

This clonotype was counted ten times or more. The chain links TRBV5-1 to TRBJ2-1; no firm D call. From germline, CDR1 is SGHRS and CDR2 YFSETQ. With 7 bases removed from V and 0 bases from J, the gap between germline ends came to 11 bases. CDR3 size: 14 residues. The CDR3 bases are TGCGCCAGCGGATCACAGAGCTCCTACAATGAGCAGTTCTTC. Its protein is CASGSQSSYNEQFF.

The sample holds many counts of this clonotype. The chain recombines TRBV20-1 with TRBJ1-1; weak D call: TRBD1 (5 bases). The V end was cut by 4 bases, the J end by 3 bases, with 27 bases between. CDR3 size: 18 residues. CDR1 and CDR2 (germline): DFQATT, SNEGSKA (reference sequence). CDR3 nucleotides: TGCAGTGCTACGTTTCGCGGGGGGTGGAATCAAAGGGACACTGAAGCTTTCTTT. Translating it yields CSATFRGGWNQRDTEAFF.

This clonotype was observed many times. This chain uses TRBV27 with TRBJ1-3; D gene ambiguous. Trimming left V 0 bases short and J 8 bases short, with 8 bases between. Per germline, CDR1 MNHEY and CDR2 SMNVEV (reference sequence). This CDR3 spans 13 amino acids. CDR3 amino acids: CASSLSTRDTIYF. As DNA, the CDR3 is TGTGCCAGCAGTTTATCTACTCGGGACACCATATATTTT.

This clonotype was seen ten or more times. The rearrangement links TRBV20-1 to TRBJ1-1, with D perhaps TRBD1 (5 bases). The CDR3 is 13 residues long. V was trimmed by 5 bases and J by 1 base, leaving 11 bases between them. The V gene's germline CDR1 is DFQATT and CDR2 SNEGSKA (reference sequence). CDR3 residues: CSASRTSNTEAFF. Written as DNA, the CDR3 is TGCAGTGCTTCCCGGACATCGAACACTGAAGCTTTCTTT.